This T cell receptor (beta chain) was recorded in a study of post-analysis software for immune sequencing data. Study-wide context: The courses of disease that were included comprised relapsing-remitting, secondary progressive and progressive-relapsing multiple sclerosis. Findings and caveats of the study: Patients showed TRBV5-6, TRBV5-1 and TRBV20-1 among 4 or 5 TRBV segments more frequent than in controls.

Concerning this clonotype itself: As yet, its antigen is unknown.

cDNA libraries of TCR beta carried unique molecular identifiers. TCRdb re-analysed the PCR reads in MiXCR, keeping a single row per CDR3 protein. The profile shows about 820,000 distinct CDR3 sequences, under 70% of them singletons. Trimming took 6 bases from V and 8 from J; bases not matched to a gene: 4. Germline CDR1 reads SQVTM; CDR2 reads ANQGSEA. CDR3 size: 11 residues. This chain links TRBV29-1 with TRBJ1-2; TRBD1 agrees at 9 bases. The source is a girl between 5 and 17 years old with multiple sclerosis. Sequenced sample: blood. The DNA for the CDR3 is TGCAGCGTGGAGACAGGGGGAGGCTACACCTTC. It encodes CSVETGGGYTF.